The present TCR beta chain was sequenced within a study of T-cell memory formation after mild COVID-19 (dated by TCRdb to the early 2020s). Notes on the research overall: TCR sequence clusters from the two donors were found to be largely donor specific. In a couple of donors, T-cell clones that expanded and contracted after mild COVID-19 were tracked by sequencing TCRalpha and TCRbeta repertoires over time. The cohort was made up of two young adult volunteers, one female and one male, who were previously healthy.

Comment on this clonotype: Its target antigen remains unknown. Base quality data are lacking; no much larger clone is found one base away.

The CDR3 spans 14 residues, from the cysteine through the phenylalanine. Only CDR3 DNA remains: 42 bases, in frame from the first base. Based on the germline V gene (reference sequence), the CDR1 and CDR2 sequences are SGHKS and YYEKEE. Trimming removed 1 base from V and 14 bases from J; the gene matches leave 6 bases unexplained. Results and caveats for the whole study, not just this receptor: Contracting CD4+ clones were located mainly in the CM and EM memory subsets, whereas CD8+ clones were found to be enriched in EMRA. Clones contracting from day 15 to 85 had balanced CD4/CD8 phenotypes, while a second wave expanding from day 15 to 37 was biased towards CD4+. SARS-CoV-2 specificity of the second-wave clones peaking on day 37 was not confirmed. The study included only a couple of mild cases, and larger cohorts that include severe cases with pre-infection samples were judged to be necessary. Some responding clones were detected in pre-infection memory, which suggested that pre-existing cross-reactive memory T cells had joined the SARS-CoV-2 response.

Ficoll-Paque density gradient centrifugation was used to isolate PBMCs. This sample was sequenced with an Illumina NovaSeq 6000. cDNA libraries for TCRalpha and TCRbeta were prepared by 5'RACE using constant-segment primers, with sample barcodes and unique molecular identifiers added. RNA was extracted from every sample with Trizol reagent. The libraries were amplified in two PCR steps, and the second step added a second sample barcode and Illumina TruSeq adapters. The libraries were sequenced on an Illumina NovaSeq using 2 x 150 bp paired-end reads. On the study's bioinformatics: The reads were demultiplexed and collapsed into UMI-guided consensus sequences using migec v1.2.7. Using mixcr v2.1.11, UMI consensuses were aligned to TRA and TRB V and J templates and then assembled into clonotypes. Expanded or contracted clonotypes were those called significant by both edgeR and NoisET, with noise models trained on biological replicates. edgeR calls used a false discovery rate-adjusted p below 0.01 and a log2 fold-change threshold of 1. As an exploratory analysis of dynamics, PCA with hierarchical clustering was applied to max-normalized trajectories of the 1000 most abundant clonotypes. Separately sequenced CD4+ and CD8+ repertoires were used to assign a CD4 or CD8 phenotype to each responding clone. TCRdb applied fastp at Q25 and MiXCR to the public reads, then kept only in-frame beta chains. Every CDR3 protein is listed once, alongside the most common genes and DNA of its rows. For this entry, the V and J calls and clone size follow TCRdb and not the study's own pipeline. The sample table contains about 150,000 distinct CDR3 sequences; only one count was recorded for under 7% of them. The ten largest clones add up to 2% to 2.5% of the sample.

The material sequenced was PBMCs or a T cell subset sorted from them (not recorded which). This chain is built from TRBV5-5 and TRBJ2-1; 13 bases in the junction line up with TRBD2. The sequence derives from an adult woman who had mild COVID-19 (a few samples of this study predate the infection). The sample titles of this study are shuffled in the database, so cell type and time point are left out; the donor was told from shared clones. At the DNA level, the sequence is TGTGCCAGCAGCTTGTCACTAGCGGGAGGGCGGGAGTTCTTC. It translates to CASSLSLAGGREFF.